The rows below give T cell receptor beta chains drawn from one sample of a study of blood T cell repertoires in COVID-19. Produced via immunoSEQ multiplex PCR; TCRdb's table is partial and in-frame only. The data contain 150,000 to 200,000 clones, around 85% of them singletons. Input material: peripheral blood. These TCRs come from a woman in her sixties with COVID-19, enrolled during active disease. Both conserved end residues are part of each CDR3. D genes are given only for firm matches. Not all rows give a size; the values are once, few, many and, for expanded clones, a class.

cdr3_aa cdr3_nt d_call clone_size v_call cdr3_length j_call
CASRRERGETQYF TGTGCCAGCCGTAGAGAAAGGGGGGAGACCCAGTACTTC NA NA TRBV7-2 13 TRBJ2-5
CASSLEGHQIYSNQPQHF TGTGCCAGCAGCTTAGAGGGACACCAGATCTATAGCAATCAGCCCCAGCATTTT NA NA TRBV7-2 18 TRBJ1-5
CASSQDRGRGPSSTDTQYF TGTGCCAGCAGCCAAGACCGGGGCAGGGGTCCATCTAGCACAGATACGCAGTATTTT NA NA TRBV3-1/TRBV3-2 19 TRBJ2-3
CASSSAGSSGNTIYF TGTGCCAGCAGCTCGGCAGGAAGCTCTGGAAACACCATATATTTT NA NA TRBV7-2 15 TRBJ1-3
CASSLGTGSPRYTF TGTGCCAGCAGCTTGGGGACTGGTTCACCACGCTACACCTTC NA few TRBV7-9 14 TRBJ1-2
CASSERGKGTDTQYF TGCGCCAGCAGTGAGCGCGGGAAGGGCACAGATACGCAGTATTTT NA NA TRBV10-1 15 TRBJ2-3
CASSLGPSSYEQYF TGTGCCAGCAGTTTAGGGCCGTCCTCCTACGAGCAGTACTTC NA NA TRBV28 14 TRBJ2-7
CASSSYRGANTEAFF TGCGCCAGCAGCTCATACCGGGGGGCAAACACTGAAGCTTTCTTT NA few TRBV5-1 15 TRBJ1-1
CASSGRDRVESPLHF TGTGCCAGCAGCGGCCGGGACAGGGTAGAATCACCCCTCCACTTT TRBD1 NA TRBV9 15 TRBJ1-6
CASSYTAGNTIYF TGTGCCAGCAGTTACACAGCTGGAAACACCATATATTTT NA NA TRBV6-5 13 TRBJ1-3
CASSPWASGIYEQYF TGTGCCAGCAGCCCCTGGGCTAGCGGAATTTACGAGCAGTACTTC TRBD2 NA TRBV5-4 15 TRBJ2-7
CASRRQGTYGYTF TGTGCCAGCAGGCGACAGGGGACCTATGGCTACACCTTC TRBD1 NA TRBV3-1/TRBV3-2 13 TRBJ1-2
CATSGGEGSSDSTDTQYF TGTGCCACCAGTGGGGGGGAGGGTAGCAGTGATAGCACAGATACGCAGTATTTT TRBD2 NA TRBV24-1 18 TRBJ2-3
CASSLISGSGTDTQYF TGTGCCAGCAGTTTGATTAGCGGGAGTGGGACAGATACGCAGTATTTT TRBD2 NA TRBV28 16 TRBJ2-3
CASSIRGGSGRDEQYF TGTGCCAGTAGTATCCGCGGGGGTAGCGGGAGGGACGAGCAGTACTTC TRBD2 NA TRBV19 16 TRBJ2-7
CASSLAGQGGYGYTF TGTGCCAGCAGCTTAGCGGGACAGGGAGGCTATGGCTACACCTTC TRBD1 NA TRBV7-2 15 TRBJ1-2
CASRRDSNEQFF TGTGCCAGCAGAAGGGACAGCAATGAGCAGTTCTTC TRBD1 NA TRBV25-1 12 TRBJ2-1
CAWDRGTDEKLFF TGTGCCTGGGACAGGGGGACGGATGAAAAACTGTTTTTT TRBD1 NA TRBV30 13 TRBJ1-4
CASSPRTGPSLYGYTF TGTGCCAGTAGTCCGAGGACAGGTCCCTCCCTTTATGGCTACACCTTC TRBD1 NA TRBV19 16 TRBJ1-2
CASSSGTSGRRRQFF TGTGCCAGCAGCTCCGGGACTAGCGGGAGGAGGAGGCAGTTCTTC TRBD2 NA TRBV28 15 TRBJ2-1
CAQWRLGLSSGNTIYF TGTGCCCAGTGGAGGTTAGGGTTGAGCTCTGGAAACACCATATATTTT NA NA TRBV30 16 TRBJ1-3
CASSQDPGRNTEAFF TGCGCCAGCAGCCAAGATCCAGGGCGGAACACTGAAGCTTTCTTT NA NA TRBV4-3 15 TRBJ1-1
CASSSGTSPRGGEQFF TGTGCCAGCAGCTCCGGGACTAGCCCCAGAGGGGGTGAGCAGTTCTTC TRBD2 NA TRBV5-4 16 TRBJ2-1
CASSPRLAGSSYNEQFF TGTGCCAGCAGTCCGAGACTAGCGGGGAGCTCCTACAATGAGCAGTTCTTC TRBD2 NA TRBV27 17 TRBJ2-1
CASSPLRTGMNTEAFF TGTGCCAGCAGCCCACTTAGGACAGGGATGAACACTGAAGCTTTCTTT TRBD1 NA TRBV7-2 16 TRBJ1-1
CASSPPSGESTDTQYF TGTGCCAGCAGCCCCCCTAGCGGGGAAAGCACAGATACGCAGTATTTT TRBD2 NA TRBV7-9 16 TRBJ2-3
CASSLRQGQYNSPLHF TGTGCCAGCAGTTTGCGGCAGGGTCAATATAATTCACCCCTCCACTTT NA NA TRBV28 16 TRBJ1-6
CASTPGSYRQTNTEAFF TGTGCCAGCACACCAGGTTCGTACCGACAAACGAACACTGAAGCTTTCTTT NA NA TRBV27 17 TRBJ1-1
CAISDGAYGYTF TGTGCCATCTCGGATGGAGCATATGGCTACACCTTC NA NA TRBV6-5 12 TRBJ1-2
CASSSWTGPGANVLTF TGTGCCAGCAGTTCCTGGACAGGGCCTGGGGCCAACGTCCTGACTTTC TRBD1 once TRBV6-2/TRBV6-3 16 TRBJ2-6
CATSHRRAGRSVDDGYTF TGTGCCACCAGTCACAGAAGGGCGGGCCGGTCTGTCGATGATGGCTACACCTTC NA NA TRBV24-1 18 TRBJ1-2
CAWSVYGYNTEAFF TGTGCCTGGAGTGTATACGGGTATAACACTGAAGCTTTCTTT NA NA TRBV30 14 TRBJ1-1